The entry below gives a single T cell receptor (beta chain) sequence along with its context. The source of the sample is a study of blood T cell repertoires in COVID-19. Study as a whole: COVID-19 samples, acute and convalescent, were from the United States, Italy and Spain. T cells, B-cell-depleted T cells, or PBMCs provided the cDNA or gDNA that served as material.

The V gene end was trimmed by 2 bases and the J gene end by 7 bases; junction bases not matched to a gene: 5. This CDR3 spans 15 amino acids. Germline V lookup: CDR1 MNHEY, CDR2 SVGAGI. Authors' methods: Reference gene primer amplification in the assay estimated nucleated cell counts. Assay: immunoSEQ multiplex PCR; the TCRdb copy retains only in-frame clones and omits some. From that table come the V and J calls and clone size; the DNA was used to work out D and trimming. Of approximately 50,000 clones listed, around 76% were seen once; the top ten hold about 20%. V is TRBV6-5 and J is TRBJ1-2; TRBD1 agrees at 12 bases. The material sequenced was peripheral blood. This sequence was found in a man aged 50 to 60 with active or convalescent COVID-19. The CDR3 DNA follows: TGTGCCAGCAGTTACAAGGGACAGGGGGCAATTGGCTACACCTTC. Its protein is CASSYKGQGAIGYTF.